This T cell receptor (beta chain) was retrieved from a study of CD8 T cells in Susac syndrome. About 0.5 to 1 ug RNA was reverse transcribed with random hexamers. TCRdb re-analysed the immunoSEQ multiplex PCR reads in MiXCR, keeping a single row per CDR3 protein. The sample consists of under 150,000 distinct CDR3 sequences, 95% of them appearing once. V lost 2 bases, J lost 4 bases, and 7 bases stayed unmatched. Germline V CDR1 and CDR2: DFQATT, SNEGSKA (reference sequence). CDR3 length: 14 amino acids. The sample taken for sequencing was CD4+ T cells from PBMCs. The chain recombines TRBV20-1 with TRBJ1-2; 7 positions match TRBD1. The receptor comes from a human donor with Susac syndrome. The CDR3: CSARPTGRAYGYTF. CDR3 DNA: TGCAGTGCTAGACCGACAGGGCGGGCCTATGGCTACACCTTC.